What follows is one T cell receptor (beta chain) and its context. What it binds is not known. The protocol was immunoSEQ multiplex PCR, while the TCRdb copy is restricted to in-frame clones and leaves out a portion. The sample yields roughly 500,000 clones, about 96% seen once. This CDR3 comprises 15 residues. Germline V gene data show CDR1 as SGHAT and CDR2 as FQDESV (reference sequence). V was pared by 2 bases and J by 5 bases, with 4 bases of the junction left unmatched. The data were obtained in a study of shared clonotypes between healthy human individuals. Study outcomes and limitations: Memory subsets generally showed smaller estimated richness than naive subsets did.

The sample taken for sequencing was naive CD4+ T cells sorted from blood. This sample's subset: CD45RA+ positively selected. The TCR was taken from a woman in her twenties or thirties in good health. This rearrangement joins TRBV11-1 to TRBJ1-4; the match to TRBD1 covers 8 bases. The CDR3 coding sequence is TGTGCCAGCAGCTTAAACGGACAGGGAAATGAAAAACTGTTTTTT. It is translated as CASSLNGQGNEKLFF.